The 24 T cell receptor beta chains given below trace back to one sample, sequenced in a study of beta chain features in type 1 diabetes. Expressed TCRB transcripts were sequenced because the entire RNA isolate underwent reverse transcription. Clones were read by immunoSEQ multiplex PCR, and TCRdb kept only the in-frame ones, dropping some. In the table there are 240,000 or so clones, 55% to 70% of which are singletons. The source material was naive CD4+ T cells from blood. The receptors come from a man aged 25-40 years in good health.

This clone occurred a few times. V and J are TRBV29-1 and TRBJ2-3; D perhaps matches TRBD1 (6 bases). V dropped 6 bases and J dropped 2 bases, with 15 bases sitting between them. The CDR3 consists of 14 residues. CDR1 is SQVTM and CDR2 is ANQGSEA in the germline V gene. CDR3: CSVEQGLSTDTQYF. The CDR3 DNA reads TGCAGCGTGGAGCAGGGGTTATCCACAGATACGCAGTATTTT.

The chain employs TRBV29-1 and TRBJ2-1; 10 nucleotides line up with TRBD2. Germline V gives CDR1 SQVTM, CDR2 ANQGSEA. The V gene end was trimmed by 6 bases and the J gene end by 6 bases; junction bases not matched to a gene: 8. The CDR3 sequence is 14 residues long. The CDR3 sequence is CSVKAGGTLNEQFF. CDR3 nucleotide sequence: TGCAGCGTGAAAGCGGGAGGGACGCTCAATGAGCAGTTCTTC.

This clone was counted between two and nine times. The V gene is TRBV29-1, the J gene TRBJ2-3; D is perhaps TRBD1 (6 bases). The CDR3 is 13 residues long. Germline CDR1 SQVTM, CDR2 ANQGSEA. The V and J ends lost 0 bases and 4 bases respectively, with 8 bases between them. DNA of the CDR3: TGCAGCGTTGAAGAACAGGGAGCAGATACGCAGTATTTT. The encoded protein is CSVEEQGADTQYF.

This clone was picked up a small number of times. The CDR3 is CASLRDRPNQPQHF. The CDR3, as DNA: TGTGCCAGCCTACGGGACAGACCCAATCAGCCCCAGCATTTT. The chain is built from TRBV28 and TRBJ1-5; 7 positions match TRBD1. Germline assignment: CDR1 MDHEN and CDR2 SYDVKM. V gave up 8 bases and J gave up 3 bases; unmatched junction bases: 7. The CDR3 consists of 14 residues. Full variable domain (outside the CDR3, taken from reference TRBV28 and TRBJ1-5): DVKVTQSSRYLVKRTGEKVFLECVQDMDHENMFWYRQDPGLGLRLIYFSYDVKMKEKGDIPEGYSVSREKKERFSLILESASTNQTSMYLCASLRDRPNQPQHFGDGTRLSIL.

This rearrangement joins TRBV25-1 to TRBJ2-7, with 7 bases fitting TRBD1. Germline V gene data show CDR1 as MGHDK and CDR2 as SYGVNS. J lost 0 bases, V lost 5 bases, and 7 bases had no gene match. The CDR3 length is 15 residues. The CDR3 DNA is TGTGCCAGCAGTCTCACAGGGGTTCCCTCCTACGAGCAGTACTTC. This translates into CASSLTGVPSYEQYF.

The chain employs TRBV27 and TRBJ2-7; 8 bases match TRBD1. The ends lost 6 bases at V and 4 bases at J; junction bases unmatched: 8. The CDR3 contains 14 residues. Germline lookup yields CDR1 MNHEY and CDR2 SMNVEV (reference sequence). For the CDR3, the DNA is TGTGCCAGCAGCAGGACAGGGATGTGGTACGAGCAGTACTTC. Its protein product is CASSRTGMWYEQYF.

The CDR3 DNA reads TGTGCCAGCAGCTTAGTAGGGGGTTATGGAAACACCATATATTTT. Amino acids: CASSLVGGYGNTIYF. The chain has TRBV13 and TRBJ1-3; maybe TRBD1 (6 bases). V shed 1 base and J shed 3 bases, with 10 bases lying between them. This CDR3 comprises 15 residues. Germline values: CDR1 PRHDT, CDR2 FYEKMQ (reference sequence).

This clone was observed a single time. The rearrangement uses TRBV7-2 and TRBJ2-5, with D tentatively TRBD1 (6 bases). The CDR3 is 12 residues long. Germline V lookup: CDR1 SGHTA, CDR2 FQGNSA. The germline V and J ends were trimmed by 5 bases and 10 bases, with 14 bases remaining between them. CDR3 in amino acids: CASSPDSRDQYF. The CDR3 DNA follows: TGTGCCAGCAGCCCGGACAGTCGGGACCAGTACTTC.

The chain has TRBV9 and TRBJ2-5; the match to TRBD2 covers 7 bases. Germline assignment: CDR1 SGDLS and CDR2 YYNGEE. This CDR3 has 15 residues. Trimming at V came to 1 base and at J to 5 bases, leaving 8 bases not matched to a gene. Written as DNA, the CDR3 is TGTGCCAGCAGCGTACAGCGGGGCCTGGGGGAGACCCAGTACTTC. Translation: CASSVQRGLGETQYF.

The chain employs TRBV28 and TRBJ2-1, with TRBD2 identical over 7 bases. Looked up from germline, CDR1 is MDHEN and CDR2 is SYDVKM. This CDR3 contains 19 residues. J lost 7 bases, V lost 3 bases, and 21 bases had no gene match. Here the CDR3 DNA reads TGTGCCAGCAGTTTGAACTCGGGTGCTAGGCGGGAGCAAAGGAATGAGCAGTTCTTC. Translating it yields CASSLNSGARREQRNEQFF.

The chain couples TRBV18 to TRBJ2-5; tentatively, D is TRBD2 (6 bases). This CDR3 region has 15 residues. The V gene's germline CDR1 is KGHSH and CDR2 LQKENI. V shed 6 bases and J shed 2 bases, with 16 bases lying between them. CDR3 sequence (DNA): TGTGCCAGCTCCTTCCTAGCGACAAATCAAGAGACCCAGTACTTC. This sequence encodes CASSFLATNQETQYF.

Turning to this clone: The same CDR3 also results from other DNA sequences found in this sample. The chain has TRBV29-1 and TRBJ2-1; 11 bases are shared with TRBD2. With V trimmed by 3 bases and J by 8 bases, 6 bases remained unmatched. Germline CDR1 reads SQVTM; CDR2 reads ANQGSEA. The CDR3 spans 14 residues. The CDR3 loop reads CSVDLAGGPYEQFF. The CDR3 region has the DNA TGCAGCGTTGATTTAGCGGGAGGGCCATATGAGCAGTTCTTC.

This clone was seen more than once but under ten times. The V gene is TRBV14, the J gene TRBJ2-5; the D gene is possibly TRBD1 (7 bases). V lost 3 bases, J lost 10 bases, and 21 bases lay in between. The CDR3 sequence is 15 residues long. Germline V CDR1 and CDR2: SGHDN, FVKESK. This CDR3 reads CASSQIAGQKGSQYF. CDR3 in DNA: TGTGCCAGCAGCCAGATCGCGGGACAGAAAGGTAGCCAGTACTTC.

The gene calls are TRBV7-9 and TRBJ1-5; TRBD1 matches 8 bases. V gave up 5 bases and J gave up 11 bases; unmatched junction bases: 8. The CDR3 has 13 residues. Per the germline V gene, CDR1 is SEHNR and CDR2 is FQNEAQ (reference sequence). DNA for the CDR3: TGTGCCAGCAGCCTGACAGGGGAGGGGACCCAGCATTTT. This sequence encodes CASSLTGEGTQHF. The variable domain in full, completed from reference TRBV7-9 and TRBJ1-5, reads DTGVSQNPRHKITKRGQNVTFRCDPISEHNRLYWYRQTLGQGPEFLTYFQNEAQLEKSRLLSDRFSAERPKGSFSTLEIQRTEQGDSAMYLCASSLTGEGTQHFGDGTRLSIL.

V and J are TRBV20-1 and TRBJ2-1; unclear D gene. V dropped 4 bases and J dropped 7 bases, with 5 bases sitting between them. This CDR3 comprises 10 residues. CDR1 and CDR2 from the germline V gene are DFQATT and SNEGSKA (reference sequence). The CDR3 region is CSATGNEQFF. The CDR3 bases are TGCAGTGCTACTGGGAATGAGCAGTTCTTC.

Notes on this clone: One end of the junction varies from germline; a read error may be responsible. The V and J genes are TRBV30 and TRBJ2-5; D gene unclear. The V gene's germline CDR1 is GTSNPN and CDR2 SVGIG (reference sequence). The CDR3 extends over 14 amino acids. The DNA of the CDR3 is TGTGCCTGGAGTGTACTGGCGCGACAAGTGACCCAGTACTTC. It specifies CAWSVLARQVTQYF.

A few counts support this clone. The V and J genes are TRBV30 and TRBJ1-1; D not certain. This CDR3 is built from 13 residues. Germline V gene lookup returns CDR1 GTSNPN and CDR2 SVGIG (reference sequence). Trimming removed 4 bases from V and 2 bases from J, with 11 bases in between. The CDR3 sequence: CAWMRRSNTEAFF. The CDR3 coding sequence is TGTGCCTGGATGCGACGATCTAACACTGAAGCTTTCTTT.

As DNA, the CDR3 is TGCGCCAGCAGCAACCCGCTTGCCGGGACTAGCGGGGATACGCAGTATTTT. Its translation is CASSNPLAGTSGDTQYF. This chain uses TRBV4-1 with TRBJ2-3; 12 bases match TRBD2. The V gene end was trimmed by 5 bases and the J gene end by 6 bases; junction bases not matched to a gene: 12. CDR1 and CDR2 (germline): MGHRA, YSYEKL. The CDR3 extends over 17 amino acids.

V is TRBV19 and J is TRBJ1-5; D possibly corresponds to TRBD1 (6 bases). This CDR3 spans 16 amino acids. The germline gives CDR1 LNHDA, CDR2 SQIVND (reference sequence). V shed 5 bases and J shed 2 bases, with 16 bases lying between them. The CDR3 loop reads CASSPARGRGNQPQHF. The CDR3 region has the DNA TGTGCCAGTAGTCCCGCCAGGGGTCGAGGCAATCAGCCCCAGCATTTT. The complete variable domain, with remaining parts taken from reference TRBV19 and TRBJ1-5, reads DGGITQSPKYLFRKEGQNVTLSCEQNLNHDAMYWYRQDPGQGLRLIYYSQIVNDFQKGDIAEGYSVSREKKESFPLTVTSAQKNPTAFYLCASSPARGRGNQPQHFGDGTRLSIL.

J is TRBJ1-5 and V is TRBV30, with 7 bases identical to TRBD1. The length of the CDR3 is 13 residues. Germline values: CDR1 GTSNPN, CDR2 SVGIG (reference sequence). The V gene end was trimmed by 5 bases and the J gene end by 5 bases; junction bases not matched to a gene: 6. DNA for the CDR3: TGTGCCTGGCGACAGGGTCGCGATCAGCCCCAGCATTTT. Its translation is CAWRQGRDQPQHF.

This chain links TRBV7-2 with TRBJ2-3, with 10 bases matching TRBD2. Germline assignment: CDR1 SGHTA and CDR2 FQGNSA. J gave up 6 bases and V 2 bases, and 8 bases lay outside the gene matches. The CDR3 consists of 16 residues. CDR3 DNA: TGTGCCAGCAGCTTAACGCGGTCTAGCGGGGGTGATACGCAGTATTTT. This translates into CASSLTRSSGGDTQYF.

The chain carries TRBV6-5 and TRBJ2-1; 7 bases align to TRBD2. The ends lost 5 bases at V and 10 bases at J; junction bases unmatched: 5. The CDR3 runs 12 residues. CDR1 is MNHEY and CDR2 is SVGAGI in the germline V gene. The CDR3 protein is CASSGPAGEQFF. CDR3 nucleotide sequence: TGTGCCAGCAGTGGTCCAGCGGGGGAGCAGTTCTTC.

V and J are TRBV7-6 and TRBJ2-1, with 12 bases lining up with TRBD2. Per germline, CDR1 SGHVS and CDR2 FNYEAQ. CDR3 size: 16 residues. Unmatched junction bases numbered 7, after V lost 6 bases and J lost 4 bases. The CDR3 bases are TGTGCCAGCAGACGGACTAGCGGGACTACTTACAATGAGCAGTTCTTC. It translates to CASRRTSGTTYNEQFF.

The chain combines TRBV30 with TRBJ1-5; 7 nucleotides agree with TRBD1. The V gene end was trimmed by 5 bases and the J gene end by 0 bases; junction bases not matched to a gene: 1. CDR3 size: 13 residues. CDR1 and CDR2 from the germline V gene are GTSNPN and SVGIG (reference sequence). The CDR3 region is CAWGTDSNQPQHF. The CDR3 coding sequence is TGTGCCTGGGGGACAGATAGCAATCAGCCCCAGCATTTT.